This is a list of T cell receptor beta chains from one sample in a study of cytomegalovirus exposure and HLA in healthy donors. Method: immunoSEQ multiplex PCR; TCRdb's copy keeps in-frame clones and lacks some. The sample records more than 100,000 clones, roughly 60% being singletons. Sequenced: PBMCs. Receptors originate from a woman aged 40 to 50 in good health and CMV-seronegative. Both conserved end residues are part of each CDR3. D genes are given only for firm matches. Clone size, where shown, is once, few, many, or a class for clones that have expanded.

TGTGCCAGCAGCTTGGCCGGGAGCTCCTACGAGCAGTACTTC CASSLAGSSYEQYF . TRBJ2-7 . TRBV5-4
TGTGCCAGCAGTGAAGTGCGGTCCAACAATGAGCAGTTCTTC CASSEVRSNNEQFF . TRBJ2-1 . TRBV2
TGTGCCAGCAGTTGGGACCTAACCGGGACAGGGCCTAGCACAGATACGCAGTATTTT CASSWDLTGTGPSTDTQYF . TRBJ2-3 TRBD1 TRBV7-2
TGTGCCAGCAGCTTACGGGTGGGCACTGAAGCTTTCTTT CASSLRVGTEAFF . TRBJ1-1 . TRBV7-6
TGCAGCGTTCCAGTTAACACCGGGGAGCTGTTTTTT CSVPVNTGELFF few TRBJ2-2 . TRBV29-1
TGTGCCAGCATCGCCACCGCGGTACTTACGAACACTGAAGCTTTCTTT CASIATAVLTNTEAFF few TRBJ1-1 . TRBV27
TGTGCCAGCGGATGGGGGGAGTTCGGAGCTTTCTTT CASGWGEFGAFF . TRBJ1-1 . TRBV7-9
TGTGCCAGTAGTGCGGGAACGACGGGGAGGGGAGGATACTACGAGCAGTACTTC CASSAGTTGRGGYYEQYF . TRBJ2-7 TRBD2 TRBV19
TGTGCCAGCAGCGTATCCGGAAGGGGGCTCGGGGCCAACGTCCTGACTTTC CASSVSGRGLGANVLTF . TRBJ2-6 TRBD1 TRBV9
TGTGCCTGGGGGACAGGCGAAGAGACCCAGTACTTC CAWGTGEETQYF . TRBJ2-5 TRBD1 TRBV30
TGTGCCAGCAGCCCGACAGGGGGAACTTACGAGCAGTACTTC CASSPTGGTYEQYF . TRBJ2-7 TRBD1 TRBV27
TGCGCCAGCAGCCATCTCGTCCCGGGCAATCAGCCCCAGCATTTT CASSHLVPGNQPQHF few TRBJ1-5 . TRBV4-1
TGTGCCAGCTCACAACAGGCCACGGGGGGCACTGAAGCTTTCTTT CASSQQATGGTEAFF . TRBJ1-1 . TRBV18
TGTGCCATCGGGAGGGGGACTAGTCAGCCCCAGCATTTT CAIGRGTSQPQHF . TRBJ1-5 . TRBV10-3
TGTGCCAGCAGGGACTATATACCTCTAACCACAGATACGCAGTATTTT CASRDYIPLTTDTQYF . TRBJ2-3 . TRBV6-6
TGCGCCAGCAGCCTGGGACTAGCGGGGGGATACAATGAGCAGTTCTTC CASSLGLAGGYNEQFF . TRBJ2-1 TRBD2 TRBV4-1
TGCGCCAGCAGCTTGGATTCCTTCTACGAGCAGTACTTC CASSLDSFYEQYF . TRBJ2-7 . TRBV5-1
TGTGCCAGCAGCTCCGGGACTGGTCAGTACGAGCAGTACTTC CASSSGTGQYEQYF . TRBJ2-7 . TRBV7-2